This paragraph reports one TCR beta chain. Original methodology: Estimation of nucleated cell counts was performed using reference gene primer amplification. This table comes from immunoSEQ multiplex PCR, and its TCRdb copy is limited to in-frame clones, with some not included. D and trimming come from the DNA, and the V and J calls and clone size come from that table. The table has about 230,000 clones, 86% seen once. This specimen comes from a study of blood T cell repertoires in COVID-19. CDR1 and CDR2 (germline): LNHDA, SQIVND (reference sequence). The J segment lost 1 base and the V segment lost 4 bases, leaving 3 bases of the junction unmatched. The CDR3 has 15 amino acids.

The TCR was taken from a man aged 45 to 65 with COVID-19, enrolled during active disease. This chain links TRBV19 with TRBJ2-3; 9 bases line up with TRBD1. Sequenced sample: peripheral blood. CDR3 nucleotide sequence: TGTGCCAGTAGTAGACAGGGGGAGGGCACAGATACGCAGTATTTT. It translates to CASSRQGEGTDTQYF.